This paragraph reports one T cell receptor beta chain. Its antigen is undetermined. The sample is drawn from a study of fetal regulatory T cell absence and autoimmunity. Study-wide results and limits: Pancreas TCRs were oligoclonally enriched versus cord blood, some clones over 95-fold. Antigen-driven pancreatic autoimmunity before birth in IPEX was inferred from oligoclonal enrichment.

This CDR3 has 16 amino acids. Germline CDR1 is SGDLS and CDR2 is YYNGEE. Germline trimming cut 0 bases from V and 4 bases from J; bases unmatched to any gene: 3. This was a survey-level run. The method was immunoSEQ multiplex PCR; TCRdb's version includes in-frame clones alone and lacks a portion of them. This sample yields about 50,000 clones, of which roughly 80% are seen a single time; roughly 0.37% belongs to the top ten. Sequencing used cord blood. This clonotype was obtained from a newborn boy with IPEX syndrome. The chain joins TRBV9 to TRBJ2-7; 14 positions match TRBD2. The CDR3 sequence: CASSVGLAGGRYEQYF. CDR3 DNA sequence: TGTGCCAGCAGCGTAGGACTAGCGGGGGGGCGTTACGAGCAGTACTTC. Full variable domain (outside the CDR3, taken from reference TRBV9 and TRBJ2-7): DSGVTQTPKHLITATGQRVTLRCSPRSGDLSVYWYQQSLDQGLQFLIQYYNGEERAKGNILERFSAQQFPDLHSELNLSSLELGDSALYFCASSVGLAGGRYEQYFGPGTRLTVT.